This T cell receptor beta chain appears in the sequencing data of a study of T cells in Graves' hyperthyroidism and ophthalmopathy. The V and J ends lost 4 bases and 6 bases, in that order; junction bases with no gene match: 10. This CDR3 has 15 amino acids. In germline, CDR1 is SNHLY, CDR2 FYNNEI. RNA transcripts served as the template for amplifying TCR beta CDR3 regions. The HTBI primer set was used in a first-round RT-PCR of the TCR CDR3. TCRdb called the multiplex PCR reads again in MiXCR, with one record for every CDR3 protein. The top ten clones hold about 43% of a sample with over 500,000 distinct CDR3 sequences, 40% to 55% of them seen once.

The clonotype originates from an adult woman with Graves' disease, either hyperthyroidism or ophthalmopathy (not recorded which). Sequenced sample: peripheral blood or thyroid tissue (not recorded which). The chain employs TRBV2 and TRBJ2-7, with 9 bases matching TRBD2. As DNA, the CDR3 is TGTGCCAGCAGTGTCTCCAGCGGGAGGCCCCGCGAGCAGTACTTC. Amino acids: CASSVSSGRPREQYF. The full variable domain, its missing parts supplied by reference TRBV2 and TRBJ2-7, is EPEVTQTPSHQVTQMGQEVILRCVPISNHLYFYWYRQILGQKVEFLVSFYNNEISEKSEIFDDQFSVERPDGSNFTLKIRSTKLEDSAMYFCASSVSSGRPREQYFGPGTRLTVT.